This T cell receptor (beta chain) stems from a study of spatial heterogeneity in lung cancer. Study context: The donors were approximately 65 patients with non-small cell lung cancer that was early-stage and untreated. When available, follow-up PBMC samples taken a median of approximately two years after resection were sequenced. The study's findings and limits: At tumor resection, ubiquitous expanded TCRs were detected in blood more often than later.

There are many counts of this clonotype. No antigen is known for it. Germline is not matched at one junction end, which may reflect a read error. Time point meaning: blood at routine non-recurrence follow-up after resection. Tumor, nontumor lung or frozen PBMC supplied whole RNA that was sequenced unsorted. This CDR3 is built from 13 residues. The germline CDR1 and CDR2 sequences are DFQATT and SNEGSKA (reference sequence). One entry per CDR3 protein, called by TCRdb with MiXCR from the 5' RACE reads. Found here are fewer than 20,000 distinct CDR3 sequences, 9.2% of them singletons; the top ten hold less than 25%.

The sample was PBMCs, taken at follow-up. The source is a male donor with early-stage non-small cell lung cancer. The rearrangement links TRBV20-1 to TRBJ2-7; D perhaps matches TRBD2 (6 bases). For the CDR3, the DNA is TGCAGTGCTAGAGATCTCCAGGGCCTGGGACTGGACTTC. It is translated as CSARDLQGLGLDF.